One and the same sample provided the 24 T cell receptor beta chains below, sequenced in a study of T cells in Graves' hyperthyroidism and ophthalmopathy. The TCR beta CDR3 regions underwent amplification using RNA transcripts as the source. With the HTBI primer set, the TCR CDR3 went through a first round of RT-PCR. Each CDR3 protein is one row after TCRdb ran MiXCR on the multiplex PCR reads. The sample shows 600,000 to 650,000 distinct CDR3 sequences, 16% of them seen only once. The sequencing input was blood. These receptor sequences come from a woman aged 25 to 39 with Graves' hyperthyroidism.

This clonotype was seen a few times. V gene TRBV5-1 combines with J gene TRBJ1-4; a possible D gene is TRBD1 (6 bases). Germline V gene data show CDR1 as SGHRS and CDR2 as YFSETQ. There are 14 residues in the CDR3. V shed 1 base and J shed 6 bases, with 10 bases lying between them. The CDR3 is CASSLLPGDEKLFF. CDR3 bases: TGCGCCAGCAGCTTGCTGCCAGGGGATGAAAAACTGTTTTTT.

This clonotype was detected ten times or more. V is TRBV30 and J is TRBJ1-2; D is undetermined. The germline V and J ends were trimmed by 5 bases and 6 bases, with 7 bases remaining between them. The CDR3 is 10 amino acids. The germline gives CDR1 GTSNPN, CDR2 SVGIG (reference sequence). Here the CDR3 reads CAWQRNGYTF. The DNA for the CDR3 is TGTGCCTGGCAGAGAAATGGCTACACCTTC.

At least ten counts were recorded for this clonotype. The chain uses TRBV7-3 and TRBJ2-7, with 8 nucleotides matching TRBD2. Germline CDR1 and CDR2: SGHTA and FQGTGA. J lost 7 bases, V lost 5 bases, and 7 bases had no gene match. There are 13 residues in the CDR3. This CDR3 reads CASSAIAGREQYF. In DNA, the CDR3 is TGTGCCAGCAGCGCCATAGCGGGACGAGAGCAGTACTTC.

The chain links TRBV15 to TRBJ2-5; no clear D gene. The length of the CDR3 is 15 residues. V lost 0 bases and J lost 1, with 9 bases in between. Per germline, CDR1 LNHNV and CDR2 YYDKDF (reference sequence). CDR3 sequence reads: CATSRDGVSQETQYF. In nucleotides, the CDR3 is TGTGCCACCAGCAGAGATGGCGTCAGCCAAGAGACCCAGTACTTC.

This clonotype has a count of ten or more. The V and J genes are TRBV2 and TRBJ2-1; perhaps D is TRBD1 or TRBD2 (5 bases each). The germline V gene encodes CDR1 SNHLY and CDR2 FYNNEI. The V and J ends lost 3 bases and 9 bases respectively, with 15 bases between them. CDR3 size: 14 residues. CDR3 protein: CASSDRDPLGEQFF. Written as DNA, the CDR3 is TGTGCCAGCAGTGACCGGGACCCCCTAGGTGAGCAGTTCTTC.

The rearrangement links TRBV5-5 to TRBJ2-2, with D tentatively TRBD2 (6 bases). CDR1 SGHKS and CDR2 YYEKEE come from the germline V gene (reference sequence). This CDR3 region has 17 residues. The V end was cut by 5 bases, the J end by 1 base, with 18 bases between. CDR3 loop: CASRGPGTYRNTGELFF. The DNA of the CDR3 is TGTGCCAGCAGAGGACCCGGGACTTATAGGAACACCGGGGAGCTGTTTTTT.

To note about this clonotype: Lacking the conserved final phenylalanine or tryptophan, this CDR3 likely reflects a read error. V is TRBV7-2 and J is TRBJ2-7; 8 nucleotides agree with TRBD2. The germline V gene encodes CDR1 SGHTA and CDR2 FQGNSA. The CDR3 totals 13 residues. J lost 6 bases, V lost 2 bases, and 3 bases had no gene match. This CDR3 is CASSLTSGSEQYL. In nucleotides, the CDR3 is TGTGCCAGCAGCTTAACGAGCGGGAGCGAGCAGTACCTC.

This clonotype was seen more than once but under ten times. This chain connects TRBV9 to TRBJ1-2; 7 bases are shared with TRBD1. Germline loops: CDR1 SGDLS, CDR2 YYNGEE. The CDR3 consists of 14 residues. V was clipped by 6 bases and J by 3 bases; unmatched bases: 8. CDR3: CASTPGGLDYGYTF. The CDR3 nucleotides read TGTGCCAGCACCCCAGGGGGATTGGACTATGGCTACACCTTC.

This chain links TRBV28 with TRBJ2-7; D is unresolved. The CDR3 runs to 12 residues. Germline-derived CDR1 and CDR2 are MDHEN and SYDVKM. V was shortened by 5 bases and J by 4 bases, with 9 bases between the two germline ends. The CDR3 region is CASSVPGYEQYF. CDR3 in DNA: TGTGCCAGCAGTGTCCCCGGGTACGAGCAGTACTTC.

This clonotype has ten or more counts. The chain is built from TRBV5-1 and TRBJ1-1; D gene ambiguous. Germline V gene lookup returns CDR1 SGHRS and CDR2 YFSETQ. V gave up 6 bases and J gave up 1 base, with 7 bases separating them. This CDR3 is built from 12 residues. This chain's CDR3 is CASKNPNTEAFF. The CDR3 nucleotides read TGCGCCAGCAAAAACCCGAACACTGAAGCTTTCTTT.

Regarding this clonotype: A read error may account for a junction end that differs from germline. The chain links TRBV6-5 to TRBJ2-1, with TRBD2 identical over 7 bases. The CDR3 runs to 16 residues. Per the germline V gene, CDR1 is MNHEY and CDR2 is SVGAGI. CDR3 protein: CASSDSWTSNLGEQFF. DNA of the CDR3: TGTGCCAGCAGTGACTCGTGGACTAGTAATTTAGGTGAGCAGTTCTTC.

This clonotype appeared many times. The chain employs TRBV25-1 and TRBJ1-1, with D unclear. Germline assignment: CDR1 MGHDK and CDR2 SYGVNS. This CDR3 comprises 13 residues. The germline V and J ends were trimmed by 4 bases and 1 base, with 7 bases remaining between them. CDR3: CASSGPQNTEAFF. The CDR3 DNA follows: TGTGCCAGCAGTGGTCCACAGAACACTGAAGCTTTCTTT.

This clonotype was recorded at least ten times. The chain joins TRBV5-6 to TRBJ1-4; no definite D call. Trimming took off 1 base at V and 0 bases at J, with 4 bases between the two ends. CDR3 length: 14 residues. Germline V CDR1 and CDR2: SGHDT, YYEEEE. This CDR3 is CASSLLATNEKLFF. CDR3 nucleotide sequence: TGTGCCAGCAGCTTGTTAGCAACTAATGAAAAACTGTTTTTT. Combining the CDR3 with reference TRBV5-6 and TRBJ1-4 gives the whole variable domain DAGVTQSPTHLIKTRGQQVTLRCSPKSGHDTVSWYQQALGQGPQFIFQYYEEEERQRGNFPDRFSGHQFPNYSSELNVNALLLGDSALYLCASSLLATNEKLFFGSGTQLSVL.

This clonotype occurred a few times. CDR3 sequence reads: CASNAPGQALNYGYTF. The CDR3 region has the DNA TGTGCCAGCAATGCTCCGGGACAGGCATTAAACTATGGCTACACCTTC. The V and J genes are TRBV19 and TRBJ1-2; 8 nucleotides line up with TRBD1. V was clipped by 9 bases and J by 2 bases; unmatched bases: 14. Germline CDR1 LNHDA, CDR2 SQIVND (reference sequence). The CDR3 loop spans 16 amino acids.

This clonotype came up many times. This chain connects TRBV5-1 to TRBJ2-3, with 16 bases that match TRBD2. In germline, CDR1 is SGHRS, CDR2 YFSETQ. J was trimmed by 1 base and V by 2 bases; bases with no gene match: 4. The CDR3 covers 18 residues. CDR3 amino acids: CASSLPGLAGGGTDTQYF. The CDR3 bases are TGCGCCAGCAGCTTACCGGGACTAGCGGGAGGGGGCACAGATACGCAGTATTTT.

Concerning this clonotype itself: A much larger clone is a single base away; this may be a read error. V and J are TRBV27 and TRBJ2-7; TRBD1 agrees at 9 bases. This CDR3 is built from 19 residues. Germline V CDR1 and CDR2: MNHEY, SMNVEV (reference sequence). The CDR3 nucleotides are TGTGCCAGCAGTTTTCGGGGACAGGGTTCATGGTACTCTGACTACGAGCATTACTTC. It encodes CASSFRGQGSWYSDYEHYF.

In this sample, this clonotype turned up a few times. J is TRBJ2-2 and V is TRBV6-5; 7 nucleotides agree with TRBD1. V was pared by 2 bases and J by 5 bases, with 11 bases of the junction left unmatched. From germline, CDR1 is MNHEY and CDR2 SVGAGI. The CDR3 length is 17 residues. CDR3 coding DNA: TGTGCCAGCAGTTACCCCAGGACAGGTCGTAGTACCGGGGAGCTGTTTTTT. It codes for CASSYPRTGRSTGELFF.

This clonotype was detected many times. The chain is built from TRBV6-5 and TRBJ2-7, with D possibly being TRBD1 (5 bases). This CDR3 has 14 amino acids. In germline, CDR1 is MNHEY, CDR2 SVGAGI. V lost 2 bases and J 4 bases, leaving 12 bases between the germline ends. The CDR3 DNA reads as TGTGCCAGCAGTTACGAGACAGCACCTTACGAGCAGTACTTC. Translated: CASSYETAPYEQYF.

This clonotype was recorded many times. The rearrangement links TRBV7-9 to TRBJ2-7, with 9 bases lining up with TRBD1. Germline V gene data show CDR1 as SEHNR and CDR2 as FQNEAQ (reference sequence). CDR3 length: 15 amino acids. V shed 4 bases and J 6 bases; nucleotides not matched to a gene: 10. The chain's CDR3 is CASSYPDRGYGEQYF. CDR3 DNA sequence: TGTGCCAGCAGCTACCCGGACAGGGGATATGGCGAGCAGTACTTC.

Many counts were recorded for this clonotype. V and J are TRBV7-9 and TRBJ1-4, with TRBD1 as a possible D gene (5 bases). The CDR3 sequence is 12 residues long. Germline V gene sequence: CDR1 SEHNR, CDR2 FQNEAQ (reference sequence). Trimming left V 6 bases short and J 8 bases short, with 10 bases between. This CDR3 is CASRDTIEKLFF. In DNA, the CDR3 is TGTGCCAGCAGGGACACAATAGAAAAACTGTTTTTT.

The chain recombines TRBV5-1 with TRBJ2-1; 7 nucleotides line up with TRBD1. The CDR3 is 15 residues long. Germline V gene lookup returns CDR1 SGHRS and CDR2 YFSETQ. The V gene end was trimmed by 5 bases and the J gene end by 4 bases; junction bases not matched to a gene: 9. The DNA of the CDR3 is TGCGCCAGCAGACCCGGGACAGACCTTTACAATGAGCAGTTCTTC. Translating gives CASRPGTDLYNEQFF.

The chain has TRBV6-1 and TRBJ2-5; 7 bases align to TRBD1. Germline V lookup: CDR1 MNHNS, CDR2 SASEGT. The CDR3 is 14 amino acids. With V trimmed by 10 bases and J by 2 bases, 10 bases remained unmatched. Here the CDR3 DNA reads TGTGCCACCCTGACAGGGTTGGGACAAGAGACCCAGTACTTC. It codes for CATLTGLGQETQYF.

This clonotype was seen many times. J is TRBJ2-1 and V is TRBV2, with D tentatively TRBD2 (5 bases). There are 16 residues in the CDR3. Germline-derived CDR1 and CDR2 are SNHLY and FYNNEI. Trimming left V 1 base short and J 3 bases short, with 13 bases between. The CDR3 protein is CASSEGLADDYNEQFF. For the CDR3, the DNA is TGTGCCAGCAGTGAAGGGCTAGCCGATGACTACAATGAGCAGTTCTTC.

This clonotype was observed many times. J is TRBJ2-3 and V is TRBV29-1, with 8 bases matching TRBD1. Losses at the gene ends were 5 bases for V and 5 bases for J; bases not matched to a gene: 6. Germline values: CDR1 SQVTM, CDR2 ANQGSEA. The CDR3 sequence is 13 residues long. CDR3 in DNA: TGCAGCGTTTCAGGGGGCAGGGGAGATACGCAGTATTTT. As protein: CSVSGGRGDTQYF.